These T cell receptor beta chains were read from a single sample in a study of T cell repertoires in cytomegalovirus infection. From the reads, TCRdb called clonotypes with MiXCR, one entry per CDR3 protein. In the table there are hundreds of thousands of distinct CDR3 sequences, 30% to 40% of which are singletons. Antigens of these TCRs are unknown. The sample here was cultured CD8+ T cells from PBMCs, taken from culture after CMV antigen stimulation. Receptors originate from a human donor in good health (CMV status not recorded). Some clones in this sample may be carry-over from other donors' samples. CDR3s leave out the opening cysteine and the closing phenylalanine or tryptophan. Not every row has a clone size; where given, it reads once, few, many or a size class.

J: TRBJ1-2
size: -
V: TRBV11-2
CDR3: ASSYLGQNSNYGYT

J: TRBJ2-2
size: few
V: TRBV20-1
CDR3: SARGGLAATGELF

J: TRBJ2-6
size: many
V: TRBV6-2/TRBV6-3
CDR3: ASSTRDRTRSGANVLT

J: TRBJ2-2
size: many
V: TRBV12-3/TRBV12-4
CDR3: ASSLKVWDLNTGELF

J: TRBJ2-5
size: many
V: TRBV12-3/TRBV12-4
CDR3: ASSFRLAGVETQY

J: TRBJ2-3
size: -
V: TRBV4-2
CDR3: ASSQRIGQTLTDTQY

J: TRBJ2-7
size: many
V: TRBV12-3/TRBV12-4
CDR3: ASSLEDFYEQY

J: TRBJ1-6
size: -
V: TRBV27
CDR3: ASRLRDSPNSPLH

J: TRBJ2-1
size: few
V: TRBV10-3
CDR3: AISESTEIGGGAFPGSYNEQF

J: TRBJ2-1
size: -
V: TRBV9
CDR3: ASSVASVYNEQF

J: TRBJ2-5
size: few
V: TRBV7-9
CDR3: ASSATSRRETQY

J: TRBJ1-1
size: few
V: TRBV27
CDR3: ASSQLGGPGEAF

J: TRBJ2-7
size: many
V: TRBV7-8
CDR3: ASSSFSYEQY

J: TRBJ2-7
size: -
V: TRBV7-9
CDR3: ASSSTKINGEWDEQY